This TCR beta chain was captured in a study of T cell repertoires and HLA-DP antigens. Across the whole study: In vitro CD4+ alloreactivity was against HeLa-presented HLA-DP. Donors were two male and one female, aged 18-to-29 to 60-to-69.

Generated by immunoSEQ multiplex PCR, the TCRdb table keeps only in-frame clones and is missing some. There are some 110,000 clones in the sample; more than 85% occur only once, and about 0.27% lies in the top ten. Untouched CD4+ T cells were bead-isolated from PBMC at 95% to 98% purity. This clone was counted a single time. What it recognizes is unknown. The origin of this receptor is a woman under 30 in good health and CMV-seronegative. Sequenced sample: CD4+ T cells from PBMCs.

The CDR3 loop reads CASGGGPRTDTQYF. CDR3 in DNA: TGTGCCAGCGGGGGTGGGCCCCGCACAGATACGCAGTATTTT. V is TRBV7-6 and J is TRBJ2-3; the D gene could be TRBD1 or TRBD2 (5 bases each). The CDR3 has 14 residues. V lost 8 bases and J 1 base, leaving 13 bases between the germline ends. Germline V CDR1 and CDR2: SGHVS, FNYEAQ.